What follows are 10 T cell receptor beta chains derived from one specimen sequenced in a study of shared clonotypes between healthy human individuals. Sequencing used immunoSEQ multiplex PCR; TCRdb keeps in-frame clones, though not all of them. Altogether about 2.4 million clones are present, roughly 93% being singletons, with the ten largest covering more than 0.35%. The sequenced sample consisted of naive CD4+ T cells from PBMCs. Subset meaning: CD45RA+ positively selected. These receptors all come from a man younger than 35 in good health. Some clones in this sample may be carry-over from other donors' samples.

In DNA, the CDR3 is TGTGCCAGCAGCGTAGAACTAGAAGGGAATGAGCAGTTCTTC. As protein: CASSVELEGNEQFF. This chain joins TRBV9 and TRBJ2-1, with D maybe TRBD2 (5 bases). The germline CDR1 and CDR2 sequences are SGDLS and YYNGEE. CDR3 length: 14 amino acids. The V gene lost 0 bases and the J gene lost 7 bases, with 11 bases spanning the gap. Full variable domain (missing parts from reference TRBV9 and TRBJ2-1): DSGVTQTPKHLITATGQRVTLRCSPRSGDLSVYWYQQSLDQGLQFLIQYYNGEERAKGNILERFSAQQFPDLHSELNLSSLELGDSALYFCASSVELEGNEQFFGPGTRLTVL.

The chain is built from TRBV7-9 and TRBJ1-2, with D possibly TRBD1 on 6 matching bases. The V gene's germline CDR1 is SEHNR and CDR2 FQNEAQ (reference sequence). The V end lost 4 bases, the J end lost 7 bases, and 19 bases lay between the germline ends. The CDR3 runs to 15 residues. The CDR3 bases are TGTGCCAGCAGCTCCCCTGCCAGGGGCGGGGGTGGCTACACCTTC. This encodes CASSSPARGGGGYTF.

Only one count was recorded for this clone. Here the CDR3 reads CASSIGDTTNYGYTF. The CDR3 DNA sequence: TGTGCCAGCAGCATCGGGGACACGACTAACTATGGCTACACCTTC. V gene TRBV7-8 combines with J gene TRBJ1-2, with D perhaps matching TRBD1 (6 bases). Germline V lookup: CDR1 SGHVS, CDR2 FQNEAQ. Between the trimmed V and J ends, which lost 5 bases and 0 bases, there was a span of 13 bases. The CDR3 runs 15 residues. Combining the CDR3 with reference TRBV7-8 and TRBJ1-2 gives the whole variable domain GAGVSQSPRYKVAKRGQDVALRCDPISGHVSLFWYQQALGQGPEFLTYFQNEAQLDKSGLPSDRFFAERPEGSVSTLKIQRTQQEDSAVYLCASSIGDTTNYGYTFGSGTRLTVV.

Concerning this clone: Other DNA sequences of this sample code for an identical CDR3. The V gene is TRBV20-1, the J gene TRBJ2-5, with no clear D. The ends were cut back, 3 bases at V and 5 bases at J, with 4 bases in the middle. The CDR3 contains 10 residues. CDR1 is DFQATT, CDR2 SNEGSKA, per germline (reference sequence). The CDR3 sequence: CSASPETQYF. In DNA, the CDR3 is TGCAGTGCTAGTCCGGAGACCCAGTACTTC.

The rearrangement links TRBV7-9 to TRBJ1-1; no firm D call. Germline values: CDR1 SEHNR, CDR2 FQNEAQ (reference sequence). Trimming took 6 bases from V and 1 from J, leaving 15 bases between them. This CDR3 has 15 amino acids. DNA of the CDR3: TGTGCCAGCAGTAATAAGATGATGGGGAACACTGAAGCTTTCTTT. Protein sequence: CASSNKMMGNTEAFF.

This chain links TRBV10-3 with TRBJ1-2; 9 bases match TRBD1. Trimming cost V 6 bases and J 5 bases; bases outside gene matches: 4. Germline values: CDR1 ENHRY, CDR2 SYGVKD. This CDR3 is built from 13 residues. Here the CDR3 reads CAIRDGQGYGYTF. The DNA of the CDR3 is TGTGCCATCAGGGATGGACAGGGGTATGGCTACACCTTC.

The chain has TRBV21-1 and TRBJ1-5. TRBV21-1 corresponds to a pseudogene. The length of the CDR3 is 15 residues. The CDR3 DNA sequence: TGTGCCAGCAGTATGCGGGACGTCCTCAATCAGCCCCAGCATTTT. The encoded protein is CASSMRDVLNQPQHF.

J is TRBJ2-2 and V is TRBV7-3; 10 nucleotides agree with TRBD2. In germline, CDR1 is SGHTA, CDR2 FQGTGA. CDR3 length equals 16 residues. With V trimmed by 6 bases and J by 2 bases, 6 bases remained unmatched. CDR3 protein: CASSRALAGNTGELFF. CDR3 coding DNA: TGTGCCAGCAGTCGCGCACTAGCGGGAAACACCGGGGAGCTGTTTTTT.

Comments on this clone: This same CDR3 is encoded by further DNA sequences in the sample. This chain connects TRBV18 to TRBJ1-1; unclear D gene. V dropped 3 bases and J dropped 1 base, with 6 bases sitting between them. This CDR3 region has 13 residues. Germline V gene sequence: CDR1 KGHSH, CDR2 LQKENI. CDR3 sequence: CASSPSGNTEAFF. CDR3 sequence (DNA): TGTGCCAGCTCACCCTCCGGGAACACTGAAGCTTTCTTT.

The chain carries TRBV18 and TRBJ2-3; D may be TRBD1 or TRBD2 (6 bases each). The CDR3 runs to 16 residues. The V gene's germline CDR1 is KGHSH and CDR2 LQKENI. Trimming left V 0 bases short and J 5 bases short, with 15 bases between. CDR3 in DNA: TGTGCCAGCTCACCACCCTCGGGGGCGACTGGAGATACGCAGTATTTT. Encoded protein: CASSPPSGATGDTQYF. Drawing the rest from reference TRBV18 and TRBJ2-3, the complete variable domain is NAGVMQNPRHLVRRRGQEARLRCSPMKGHSHVYWYRQLPEEGLKFMVYLQKENIIDESGMPKERFSAEFPKEGPSILRIQQVVRGDSAAYFCASSPPSGATGDTQYFGPGTRLTVL.